Listed below are T cell receptor beta chains from one sample, sequenced in a study of response to subunit inactivated influenza vaccine. TCRdb re-analysed the RT-PCR reads in MiXCR, keeping a single row per CDR3 protein. The sample gives about 800,000 distinct CDR3 sequences, 21% of which show up once; around 9.6% is in the top ten. Here the sequenced sample was PBMCs from blood, taken 4 to 6 days after vaccination. Receptors originate from a man aged 45-60 years who received an inactivated influenza vaccine. The CDR3 runs from the conserved cysteine through the conserved F or W. D genes are given only for firm matches. Clone size appears in some rows only: once, few, many, or a class for an expanded clone.

D,V,J,size,DNA,CDR3
.,TRBV7-9,TRBJ1-5,few,TGTGCCAGCAGCTTAGCCGAGTGGCAGCCCCAGCATTTT,CASSLAEWQPQHF
.,TRBV12-3/TRBV12-4,TRBJ2-3,.,TGTGCCAGCAGTTTGGCTAGGAGGGATACGCAGTATTTT,CASSLARRDTQYF
.,TRBV5-1,TRBJ1-2,few,TGCGCCAGCAGTCTTTCCGGGGTGAACTATGGCTACACCTTC,CASSLSGVNYGYTF
.,TRBV12-3/TRBV12-4,TRBJ2-1,many,TGTGCCAGCAGTTACAAGTTTCCCTACAATGAGCAGTTCTTC,CASSYKFPYNEQFF
TRBD2,TRBV29-1,TRBJ2-5,.,TGCAGCGTTGCCAGGTTTGGGGGGGGAGAGACCCAGTACTTC,CSVARFGGGETQYF
.,TRBV7-2,TRBJ2-1,.,TGTGCCAGCAGCTTCAGTTCGTTTGAGCAGTTCTTC,CASSFSSFEQFF
TRBD2,TRBV6-1,TRBJ2-1,.,TGTGCCAGCACCCGGGGGGTTTCCTACAATGAGCAGTTCTTC,CASTRGVSYNEQFF
TRBD1,TRBV6-5,TRBJ2-4,.,TGTGCCAGCAGTTTTGGACAGGAACTAGCCAAAAACATTCAGTACTTC,CASSFGQELAKNIQYF
TRBD2,TRBV7-6,TRBJ2-1,.,TGTGCCAGCAGCAATCCTCGGACTAGCGGGAGCGATGAGCAGTTCTTC,CASSNPRTSGSDEQFF
.,TRBV20-1,TRBJ1-1,few,TGCAGTGCTAGAGAACCGGGGTTCGACACTGAAGCTTTCTTT,CSAREPGFDTEAFF
TRBD1,TRBV29-1,TRBJ2-3,.,TGCAGCGTTGAGCCGGGACAGGCCTCCACAGATACGCAGTATTTT,CSVEPGQASTDTQYF
TRBD1,TRBV4-2,TRBJ1-2,.,TGTGCCAGCAGCAAATTGGAGGTTCTCCGGGACAGGGGGAGTTATGGCTACACCTTC,CASSKLEVLRDRGSYGYTF
.,TRBV28,TRBJ2-1,.,TGTGCCGCGTTCTCCGGGACACTTTCCAATGAGCAGTTCTTC,CAAFSGTLSNEQFF
.,TRBV2,TRBJ2-1,few,TGTGCCAGCAGTGAAGGACAGTTGGTCTACAATGAGCAGTTCTTC,CASSEGQLVYNEQFF
.,TRBV29-1,TRBJ2-6,.,TGCAGCGTTGGTTTAGGGGAGGACTCTGGGGCCAACGTCCTGACTTTC,CSVGLGEDSGANVLTF
.,TRBV5-1,TRBJ2-5,few,TGCGCCAGCAGCTTGGTACGGCAGCGCCAAGAGACCCAGTACTTC,CASSLVRQRQETQYF
TRBD2,TRBV10-3,TRBJ2-1,few,TGTGCCATCAGTGGCGGGGGCTACAATGAGCAGTTCTTC,CAISGGGYNEQFF
.,TRBV3-1,TRBJ1-2,few,TGTGCCAGCAGCCAAGAAGGCAGGCCGTATGGCTACACCTTC,CASSQEGRPYGYTF
.,TRBV4-3,TRBJ1-4,.,TGCGCCAGCAGCCAAGGTGTCGGTCGGGCCGACACGAATGAAAAACTGTTTTTT,CASSQGVGRADTNEKLFF